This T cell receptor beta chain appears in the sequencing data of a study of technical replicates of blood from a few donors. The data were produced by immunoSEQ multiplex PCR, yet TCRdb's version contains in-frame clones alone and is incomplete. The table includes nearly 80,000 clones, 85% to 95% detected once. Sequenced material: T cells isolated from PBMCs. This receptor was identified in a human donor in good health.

CDR3 nucleotides: TGTGCCAGCAGTGAACCGCAGGGGTGGGCCCAGTACTTC. Its protein is CASSEPQGWAQYF. This chain uses TRBV6-1 with TRBJ2-5; D is perhaps TRBD1 (6 bases). The CDR3 spans 13 residues. V lost 2 bases and J 9 bases, leaving 13 bases between the germline ends. Germline V gives CDR1 MNHNS, CDR2 SASEGT.